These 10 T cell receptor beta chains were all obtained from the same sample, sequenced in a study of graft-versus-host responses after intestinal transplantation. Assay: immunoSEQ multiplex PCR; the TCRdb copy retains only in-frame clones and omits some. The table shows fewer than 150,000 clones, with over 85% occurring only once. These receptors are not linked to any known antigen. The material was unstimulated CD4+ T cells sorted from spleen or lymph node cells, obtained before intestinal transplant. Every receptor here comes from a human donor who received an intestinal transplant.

The CDR3 spells CASPQRAKGETQYF. In DNA form, the CDR3 reads TGTGCCAGCCCCCAGCGGGCTAAGGGGGAGACCCAGTACTTC. The rearrangement uses TRBV11-3 and TRBJ2-5; the D gene is possibly TRBD2 (6 bases). Germline CDR1 and CDR2: SGHNT and YENEEA. V was trimmed by 8 bases and J by 5 bases, leaving 18 bases between them. This CDR3 has 14 residues.

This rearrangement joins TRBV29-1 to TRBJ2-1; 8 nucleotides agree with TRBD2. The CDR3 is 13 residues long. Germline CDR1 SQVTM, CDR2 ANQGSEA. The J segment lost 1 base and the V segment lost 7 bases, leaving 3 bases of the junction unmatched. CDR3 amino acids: CSGSGGSYNEQFF. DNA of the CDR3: TGCAGCGGAAGCGGGGGTTCCTACAATGAGCAGTTCTTC.

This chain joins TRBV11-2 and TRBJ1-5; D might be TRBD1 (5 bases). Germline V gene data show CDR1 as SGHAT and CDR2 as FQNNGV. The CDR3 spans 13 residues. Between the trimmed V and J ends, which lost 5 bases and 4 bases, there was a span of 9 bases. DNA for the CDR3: TGTGCCAGCAGCCCCGACAGAAATCAGCCCCAGCATTTT. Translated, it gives CASSPDRNQPQHF.

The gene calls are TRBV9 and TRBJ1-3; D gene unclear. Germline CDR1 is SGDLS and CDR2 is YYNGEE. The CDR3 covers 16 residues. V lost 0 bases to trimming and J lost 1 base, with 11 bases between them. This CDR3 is CASSVEGTNSGNTIYF. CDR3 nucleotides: TGTGCCAGCAGCGTAGAGGGTACTAATTCTGGAAACACCATATATTTT.

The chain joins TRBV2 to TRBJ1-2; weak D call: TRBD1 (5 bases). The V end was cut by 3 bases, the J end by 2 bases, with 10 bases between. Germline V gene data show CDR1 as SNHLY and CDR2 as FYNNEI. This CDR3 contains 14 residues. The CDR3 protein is CASSEGGTNYGYTF. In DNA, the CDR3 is TGTGCCAGCAGTGAGGGTGGGACCAACTATGGCTACACCTTC.

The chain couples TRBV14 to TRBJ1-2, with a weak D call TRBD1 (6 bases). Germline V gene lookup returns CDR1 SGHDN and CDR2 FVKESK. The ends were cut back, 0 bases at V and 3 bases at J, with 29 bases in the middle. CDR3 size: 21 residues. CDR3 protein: CASSQDQRSWWGPGGYYGYTF. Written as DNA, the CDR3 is TGTGCCAGCAGCCAAGATCAGAGGTCTTGGTGGGGGCCCGGCGGCTACTATGGCTACACCTTC.

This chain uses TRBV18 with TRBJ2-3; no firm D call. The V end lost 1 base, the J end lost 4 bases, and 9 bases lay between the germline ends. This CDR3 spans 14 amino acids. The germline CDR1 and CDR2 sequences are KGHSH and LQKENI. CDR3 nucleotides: TGTGCCAGCTCACCACTTTCCCCGGCAGATACGCAGTATTTT. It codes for CASSPLSPADTQYF.

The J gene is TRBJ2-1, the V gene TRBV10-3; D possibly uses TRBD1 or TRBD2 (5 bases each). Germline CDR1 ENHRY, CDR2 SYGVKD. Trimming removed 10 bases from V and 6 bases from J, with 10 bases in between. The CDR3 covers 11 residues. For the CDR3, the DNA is TGTGCCACCGGGACCACCAATGAGCAGTTCTTC. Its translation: CATGTTNEQFF.

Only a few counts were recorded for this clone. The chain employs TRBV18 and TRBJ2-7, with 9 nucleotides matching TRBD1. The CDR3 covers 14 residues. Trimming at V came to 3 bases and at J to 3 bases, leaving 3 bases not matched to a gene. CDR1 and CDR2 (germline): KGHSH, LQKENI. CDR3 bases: TGTGCCAGCTCACCGATGGACAGGGGCTACGAGCAGTACTTC. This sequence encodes CASSPMDRGYEQYF.

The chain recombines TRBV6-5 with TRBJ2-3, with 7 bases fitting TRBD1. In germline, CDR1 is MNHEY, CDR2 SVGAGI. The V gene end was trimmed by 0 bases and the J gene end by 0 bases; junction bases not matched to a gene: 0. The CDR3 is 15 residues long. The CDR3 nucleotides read TGTGCCAGCAGTTACTCGGGACAGAGCACAGATACGCAGTATTTT. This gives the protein CASSYSGQSTDTQYF.